This T cell receptor (beta chain) was observed in a study of cytomegalovirus exposure and HLA in healthy donors. The study ran its PCR with 60 Vbeta and 13 Jbeta primers. Sequencing used immunoSEQ multiplex PCR; TCRdb keeps in-frame clones, though not all of them. The table shows about 130,000 clones, with about 78% occurring only once. Comments on this clone: Its specificity is not known.

General study points: In vitro confirmation showed a few CMV-associated chains to be CMV antigen specific. Earlier analysis looked at TCR beta V segments, and most were productive about 87% or about 30% of the time. A later analysis, which compared TCR beta chains of equal frequency, found the HLA-associated ones more clonally expanded.

The CDR3 contains 15 residues. V lost 1 base, J lost 3 bases, and 9 bases lay in between. Germline V lookup: CDR1 SGHVS, CDR2 FNYEAQ. The source is a young man in good health and CMV-seronegative. The chain carries TRBV7-6 and TRBJ2-2, with D unresolved. The sequenced material came from PBMCs. The CDR3 DNA reads as TGTGCCAGCAGCTTAGATACAGAGTACACCGGGGAGCTGTTTTTT. Translation gives CASSLDTEYTGELFF.